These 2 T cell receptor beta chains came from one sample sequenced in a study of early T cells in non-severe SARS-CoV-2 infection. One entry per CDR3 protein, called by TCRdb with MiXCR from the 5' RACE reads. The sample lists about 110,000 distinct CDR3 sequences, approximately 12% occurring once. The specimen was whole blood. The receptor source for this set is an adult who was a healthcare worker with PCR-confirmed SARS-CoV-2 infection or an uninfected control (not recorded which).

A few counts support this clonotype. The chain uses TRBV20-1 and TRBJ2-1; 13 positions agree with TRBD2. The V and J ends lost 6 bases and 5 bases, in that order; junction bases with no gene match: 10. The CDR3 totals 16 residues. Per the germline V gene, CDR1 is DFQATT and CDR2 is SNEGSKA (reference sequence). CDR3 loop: CSAHRLAGGTNNEQFF. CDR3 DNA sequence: TGCAGTGCCCACCGACTAGCGGGAGGAACTAACAATGAGCAGTTCTTC.

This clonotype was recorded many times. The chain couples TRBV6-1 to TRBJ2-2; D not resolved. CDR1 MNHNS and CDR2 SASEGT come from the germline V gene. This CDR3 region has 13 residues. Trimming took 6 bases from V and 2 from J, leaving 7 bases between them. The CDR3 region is CASREKNTGELFF. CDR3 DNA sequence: TGTGCCAGCAGAGAAAAAAACACCGGGGAGCTGTTTTTT.